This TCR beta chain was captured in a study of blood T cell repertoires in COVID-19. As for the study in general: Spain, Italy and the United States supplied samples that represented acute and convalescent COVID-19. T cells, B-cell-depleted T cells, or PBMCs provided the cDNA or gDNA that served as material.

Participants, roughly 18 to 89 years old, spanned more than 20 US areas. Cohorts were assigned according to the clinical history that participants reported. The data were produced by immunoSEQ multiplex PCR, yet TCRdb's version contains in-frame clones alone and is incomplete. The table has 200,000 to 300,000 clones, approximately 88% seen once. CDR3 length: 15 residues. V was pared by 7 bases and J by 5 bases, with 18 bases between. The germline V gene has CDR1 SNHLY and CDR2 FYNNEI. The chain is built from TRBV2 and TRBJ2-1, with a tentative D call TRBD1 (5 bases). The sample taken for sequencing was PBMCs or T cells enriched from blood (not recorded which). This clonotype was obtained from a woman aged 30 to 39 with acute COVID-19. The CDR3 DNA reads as TGTGCCAGCACACTCACACTGACAGAAGACAATGAGCAGTTCTTC. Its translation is CASTLTLTEDNEQFF.